This TCR beta chain was captured in a study of Graves' ophthalmopathy and Graves' hyperthyroidism (dated by TCRdb to between 2017 and 2018). At the level of the whole study: Hyperthyroidism was considered stable if no progression to ophthalmopathy occurred within 18 months of follow-up. The study used signatures of the TCR beta repertoire to tell Graves' ophthalmopathy apart from Graves' hyperthyroidism and to predict which patients would progress to ophthalmopathy. In total, around 140 blood samples were TCR-sequenced: fewer than 50 ophthalmopathy, under 85 hyperthyroidism and some 17 hyperthyroidism-to-ophthalmopathy patients. To explore V-J signatures that separate ophthalmopathy from hyperthyroidism, a discovery set of about 96 patients was enrolled, consisting of 43 with ophthalmopathy and fewer than 60 with stable hyperthyroidism. An independent validation cohort was composed of 18 hyperthyroidism patients and about 17 patients who later progressed from hyperthyroidism to ophthalmopathy. In five or six hyperthyroidism patients, T-cell repertoires of thyroid tissue and blood were compared. Once sampling was done, hyperthyroidism patients were given methimazole at a starting dose of 30 mg daily, while ophthalmopathy patients were given high-dose intravenous methylprednisolone.

Patients with hyperthyroidism were aged 18 to 65 years, had been newly diagnosed, and had a disease duration of less than 2 months. Patients were excluded if they had other autoimmune diseases, uncontrolled infections, pregnancy or lactation. Clinical symptoms, serum thyroxine, TRAb, thyroid ultrasound and orbital computed tomography formed the basis of the diagnosis. Trizol reagent was used to extract the total RNA, and its quality was then checked on an Agilent 2100 Bioanalyzer. Via the germline V gene, CDR1 is MGHRA and CDR2 YSYEKL. V is cut by 8 bases and J by 4 bases, and the space between the germline ends is 8 bases. The CDR3 runs 11 amino acids, cysteine and phenylalanine included. Just the 33-base CDR3 DNA is kept, in frame starting at base 1. The table lists this clonotype with many counts. The target of this receptor is not known. Within one base of it there is no much larger clone, and no base qualities were kept.

Overall study outcomes, separate from this receptor: No statistical method was used to set the sample size in advance, and the investigators knew which group each participant was assigned to. In cross-validation, the 13-signature model distinguished ophthalmopathy from stable hyperthyroidism with 87.88% sensitivity and roughly 81% specificity, while in the test set the corresponding values were about 80% and 75%. Among expanded thyroid clonotypes with frequency above 0.001, most also showed up in blood, which suggests that blood repertoires may reflect the thyroid immune response. In validation, the model predicted ophthalmopathy progression with about 71% sensitivity and 72.22% specificity; roughly 11 predicted patients were CT-confirmed with GO in a median of about 6.1 months.

For repertoire sequencing, the TCR beta CDR3 regions were amplified from RNA transcripts. A first-round RT-PCR used HTBI primers with the Qiagen OneStep RT-PCR kit, followed by a second-round multiplex PCR, size selection and purification. Libraries were sequenced paired-end with 100 bp reads on an Illumina HiSeq2000. Per the original workflow: SOAPnuke was used for read processing, and reads with adapters, uncalled bases, a mean Phred below 15, or no exact constant-primer or identifier match were discarded. COPE v1.2.5 was used to merge the high-quality paired reads. Clonotypes were defined as unique nucleotide sequences and were aligned to IMGT TRB V, D and J references using MiTCR v1.1. Analysis was restricted to V-J combinations with a frequency above 0.0001, which covered about 99% of repertoires. For each V-J combination, a TCR clonal expansion and chaos score was defined as the ratio of F50 clonal expansion to chaos observed in the TCRdist matrix. Welch's t-statistics and random forest were used to narrow the features down to around twelve V-J combinations, which were then fed into a naive Bayes classifier. The Morisita-Horn index was used to measure how similar the thyroid and blood repertoires were. The public reads were run again by TCRdb, first through fastp at Q25 and then through MiXCR, and only productive beta chains were kept. Each CDR3 protein gets just one entry, which takes the most common genes and DNA from the rows behind it. TCRdb's processing, not the study's, gives the V and J calls here. The sample includes around 520,000 distinct CDR3 sequences, with about two fifths observed a single time. Less than 4.5% of the sample is in the top ten clones.

Sequenced input: peripheral blood or thyroid tissue (not recorded which). This clonotype originated in an adult man with Graves' hyperthyroidism. The rearranged segments are TRBV4-1 and TRBJ2-5; a confident D gene designation cannot be given. The CDR3 reads as follows: CASQGRETQYF. In nucleotides, the sequence is TGCGCCAGCCAAGGTCGAGAGACCCAGTACTTC.